Below, 29 T cell receptor beta chains from the same sample are listed, as sequenced in a study of cytomegalovirus exposure and HLA in healthy donors (TCRdb year 2017). The method was the immunoSEQ multiplex PCR assay. For the multiplex PCR, a mixture combining 60 forward primers for TCR Vbeta segments and 13 reverse primers for TCR Jbeta segments was used. TCRdb obtained this table from immuneACCESS and retained in-frame rearrangements with V and J assigned. These tables miss some clones; where compared with another copy, unresolved V genes account for less than half of the shortfall, and the remainder is unexplained. The sample contains tens of thousands of clones, 76% of them found a single time. Just over 1.4% of the sample rests with the top ten. Sequenced sample: PBMCs. The receptor source for this set is a male donor in good health and CMV-seronegative.

This chain joins TRBV9 and TRBJ1-5; 8 bases are shared with TRBD1. Losses at the gene ends were 4 bases for V and 2 bases for J; bases not matched to a gene: 5. CDR1 and CDR2 from the germline V gene are SGDLS and YYNGEE. The CDR3 has 15 amino acids. The DNA of the CDR3 is TGTGCCAGCAGCATAGGACAGGGTGGCAATCAGCCCCAGCATTTT. It is translated as CASSIGQGGNQPQHF.

J is TRBJ2-3 and V is TRBV5-6; 7 bases agree with TRBD2. The junction had 2 bases not matched to a gene; V was cut back by 0 bases and J by 1 base. Germline CDR1 and CDR2: SGHDT and YYEEEE. CDR3 length equals 15 residues. The CDR3 protein is CASSLVGGGTDTQYF. For the CDR3, the DNA is TGTGCCAGCAGCTTGGTTGGGGGGGGCACAGATACGCAGTATTTT.

The chain has TRBV7-2 and TRBJ1-2; 7 bases match TRBD1. This CDR3 region has 13 residues. The junction had 5 bases not matched to a gene; V was cut back by 2 bases and J by 8 bases. Germline CDR1 reads SGHTA; CDR2 reads FQGNSA. The CDR3 spells CASSLSGGSGYTF. CDR3 DNA sequence: TGTGCCAGCAGCTTATCAGGGGGGAGCGGCTACACCTTC. The whole variable domain, filled in from reference TRBV7-2 and TRBJ1-2, reads GAGVSQSPSNKVTEKGKDVELRCDPISGHTALYWYRQSLGQGLEFLIYFQGNSAPDKSGLPSDRFSAERTGGSVSTLTIQRTQQEDSAVYLCASSLSGGSGYTFGSGTRLTVV.

The gene calls are TRBV5-1 and TRBJ1-1; D perhaps matches TRBD1 (6 bases). This CDR3 contains 16 residues. Looked up from germline, CDR1 is SGHRS and CDR2 is YFSETQ. Between the trimmed V and J ends, which lost 4 bases and 1 base, there was a span of 17 bases. The CDR3 nucleotides read TGCGCCAGCAGCAGCTTAACAGGGTCCGGGAACACTGAAGCTTTCTTT. Translation: CASSSLTGSGNTEAFF.

This clone was observed a single time. This rearrangement joins TRBV7-2 to TRBJ1-5; D may be TRBD1 (6 bases). The CDR3 runs 16 residues. Per germline, CDR1 SGHTA and CDR2 FQGNSA. The V end was cut by 1 base, the J end by 4 bases, with 14 bases between. Here the CDR3 reads CASSLGQVGLNQPQHF. CDR3 in DNA: TGTGCCAGCAGCTTAGGACAGGTGGGGCTAAATCAGCCCCAGCATTTT.

This clone is judged medium-sized (0.01 to 0.1%). J is TRBJ1-2 and V is TRBV11-1; tentative D call: TRBD1 (5 bases). The CDR3 covers 13 residues. CDR1 and CDR2 (germline): SGHAT, FQDESV (reference sequence). V lost 10 bases and J 4 bases, leaving 16 bases between the germline ends. CDR3 bases: TGTGCCACTCGTGAAAGGGGTACCTATGGCTACACCTTC. Its translation is CATRERGTYGYTF.

The chain couples TRBV11-2 to TRBJ1-2; weak D call: TRBD1 (6 bases). Per germline, CDR1 SGHAT and CDR2 FQNNGV. Between the trimmed V and J ends, which lost 1 base and 8 bases, there was a span of 14 bases. This CDR3 is built from 14 residues. The CDR3 reads CASSLVGGREGYTF. The CDR3 nucleotides read TGTGCCAGCAGCTTAGTGGGGGGGCGCGAGGGCTACACCTTC. Full variable domain (missing parts from reference TRBV11-2 and TRBJ1-2): EAGVAQSPRYKIIEKRQSVAFWCNPISGHATLYWYQQILGQGPKLLIQFQNNGVVDDSQLPKDRFSAERLKGVDSTLKIQPAKLEDSAVYLCASSLVGGREGYTFGSGTRLTVV.

V usage is TRBV9 and J usage is TRBJ2-1; 10 nucleotides agree with TRBD2. The ends lost 0 bases at V and 10 bases at J; junction bases unmatched: 7. This CDR3 comprises 15 residues. Germline V lookup: CDR1 SGDLS, CDR2 YYNGEE. The chain's CDR3 is CASSVEREGLREQFF. The CDR3 DNA reads TGTGCCAGCAGCGTAGAGCGGGAGGGTTTGAGAGAGCAGTTCTTC.

This clone is a singleton in its sample. Other DNA sequences within the sample encode an identical CDR3. The chain recombines TRBV28 with TRBJ1-1; D gene ambiguous. Germline loops: CDR1 MDHEN, CDR2 SYDVKM. Trimming shortened V by 6 bases and J by 5 bases, and 16 bases separated the two germline ends. The CDR3 totals 14 residues. CDR3 loop: CASSGGELETEAFF. In nucleotides, the CDR3 is TGTGCCAGCAGCGGTGGAGAGCTTGAAACTGAAGCTTTCTTT. The full variable domain, rest sourced from reference TRBV28 and TRBJ1-1, is DVKVTQSSRYLVKRTGEKVFLECVQDMDHENMFWYRQDPGLGLRLIYFSYDVKMKEKGDIPEGYSVSREKKERFSLILESASTNQTSMYLCASSGGELETEAFFGQGTRLTVV.

V and J are TRBV6-5 and TRBJ1-2, with TRBD1 as a possible D gene (5 bases). Trimming took off 2 bases at V and 4 bases at J, with 14 bases between the two ends. The length of the CDR3 is 15 residues. CDR1 is MNHEY and CDR2 is SVGAGI in the germline V gene. The CDR3 is CASSYARVSSYGYTF. The CDR3 bases are TGTGCCAGCAGTTACGCCAGGGTTTCAAGCTATGGCTACACCTTC.

This chain links TRBV9 with TRBJ2-7, with 7 bases identical to TRBD1. The CDR3 totals 14 residues. Unmatched junction bases numbered 5, after V lost 2 bases and J lost 3 bases. Per the germline V gene, CDR1 is SGDLS and CDR2 is YYNGEE. CDR3 loop: CASSVTGQIYEQYF. CDR3 coding DNA: TGTGCCAGCAGCGTTACGGGACAGATCTACGAGCAGTACTTC.

This chain uses TRBV7-2 with TRBJ2-4; no definite D call. The CDR3 loop spans 16 amino acids. Per the germline V gene, CDR1 is SGHTA and CDR2 is FQGNSA. Trimming stripped 1 base from V and 0 bases from J, with 10 bases between. The DNA of the CDR3 is TGTGCCAGCAGCTTAGGCATAGCAGTAGCCAAAAACATTCAGTACTTC. Its protein product is CASSLGIAVAKNIQYF.

This clone was found once. The rearrangement links TRBV25-1 to TRBJ2-3, with 10 bases that match TRBD2. V lost 8 bases, J lost 5 bases, and 7 bases stayed unmatched. The CDR3 consists of 14 residues. Germline assignment: CDR1 MGHDK and CDR2 SYGVNS. In DNA, the CDR3 is TGTGCCAGCGGAGTAGCGGGAGGTATAGATACGCAGTATTTT. Amino acids: CASGVAGGIDTQYF.

The rearrangement uses TRBV28 and TRBJ2-1; perhaps TRBD2 as D (5 bases). CDR3 length: 14 residues. Germline CDR1 and CDR2: MDHEN and SYDVKM. V shed 6 bases and J shed 2 bases, with 11 bases lying between them. CDR3 DNA: TGTGCCAGCAGAACTAGATCCGCCTACAATGAGCAGTTCTTC. Translation gives CASRTRSAYNEQFF.

The chain links TRBV18 to TRBJ1-1; tentatively, D is TRBD1 (6 bases). Germline V gene lookup returns CDR1 KGHSH and CDR2 LQKENI. Trimming stripped 3 bases from V and 3 bases from J, with 23 bases between. The CDR3 runs to 18 residues. The CDR3 DNA is TGTGCCAGCTCACCGACTAGGGGGGGCTTGGGTACGGACACTGAAGCTTTCTTT. Translation: CASSPTRGGLGTDTEAFF.

The rearrangement links TRBV5-1 to TRBJ1-3; D gene uncertain. Trimming took off 4 bases at V and 8 bases at J, with 19 bases between the two ends. The CDR3 is made up of 15 amino acids. Looked up from germline, CDR1 is SGHRS and CDR2 is YFSETQ. The CDR3 loop is CASSVNMVGADTIYF. The DNA for the CDR3 is TGCGCCAGCAGCGTGAATATGGTTGGAGCGGACACCATATATTTT. Variable domain in full (rest from reference TRBV5-1 and TRBJ1-3): KAGVTQTPRYLIKTRGQQVTLSCSPISGHRSVSWYQQTPGQGLQFLFEYFSETQRNKGNFPGRFSGRQFSNSRSEMNVSTLELGDSALYLCASSVNMVGADTIYFGEGSWLTVV.

This clone appeared once. The J gene is TRBJ2-7, the V gene TRBV30; a possible D gene is TRBD2 (5 bases). Germline CDR1 is GTSNPN and CDR2 is SVGIG (reference sequence). The CDR3 consists of 15 residues. Trimming removed 5 bases from V and 6 bases from J, with 23 bases in between. This chain's CDR3 is CAWAHATRDSGEQYF. The CDR3 region has the DNA TGTGCCTGGGCGCATGCGACACGGGATTCGGGCGAGCAGTACTTC.

This chain uses TRBV10-1 with TRBJ1-5; TRBD1 might be the D (5 bases). V lost 8 bases, J lost 5 bases, and 16 bases lay in between. The V gene's germline CDR1 is WNHNN and CDR2 SYGVQD (reference sequence). The CDR3 has 14 residues. CDR3 DNA: TGCGCCAGCCCGGCGGGGGGGAAAGATCAGCCCCAGCATTTT. Its translation: CASPAGGKDQPQHF.

This chain links TRBV6-5 with TRBJ1-1; D gene uncertain. Germline CDR1 is MNHEY and CDR2 is SVGAGI. The V end lost 4 bases, the J end lost 3 bases, and 3 bases lay between the germline ends. The CDR3 runs to 11 residues. The CDR3 bases are TGTGCCAGCAGTTTCGACACTGAAGCTTTCTTT. It encodes CASSFDTEAFF.

This clone was seen more than once but under ten times. J is TRBJ2-7 and V is TRBV7-2; D perhaps matches TRBD2 (6 bases). The length of the CDR3 is 14 residues. CDR1 and CDR2 (germline): SGHTA, FQGNSA. Trimming took 6 bases from V and 2 from J, leaving 14 bases between them. CDR3 in amino acids: CASSTSTGAYEQYF. In DNA form, the CDR3 reads TGTGCCAGCAGTACTAGCACTGGGGCCTACGAGCAGTACTTC. Using reference TRBV7-2 and TRBJ2-7 for the parts outside the CDR3, the full variable domain is GAGVSQSPSNKVTEKGKDVELRCDPISGHTALYWYRQSLGQGLEFLIYFQGNSAPDKSGLPSDRFSAERTGGSVSTLTIQRTQQEDSAVYLCASSTSTGAYEQYFGPGTRLTVT.

This clone was counted a few times. The V gene is TRBV14, the J gene TRBJ1-2, with TRBD1 identical over 8 bases. The V and J ends lost 4 bases and 4 bases, in that order; junction bases with no gene match: 5. This CDR3 region has 14 residues. CDR1 and CDR2 from the germline V gene are SGHDN and FVKESK. CDR3 amino acids: CASSLQGVPYGYTF. CDR3 in DNA: TGTGCCAGCAGCCTACAGGGGGTCCCCTATGGCTACACCTTC. Together with reference TRBV14 and TRBJ1-2, the CDR3 gives the full variable domain: EAGVTQFPSHSVIEKGQTVTLRCDPISGHDNLYWYRRVMGKEIKFLLHFVKESKQDESGMPNNRFLAERTGGTYSTLKVQPAELEDSGVYFCASSLQGVPYGYTFGSGTRLTVV.

The V and J genes are TRBV7-8 and TRBJ2-6, with TRBD1 identical over 9 bases. The V gene's germline CDR1 is SGHVS and CDR2 FQNEAQ. V was pared by 4 bases and J by 2 bases, with 9 bases of the junction left unmatched. This CDR3 region has 18 residues. Here the CDR3 reads CASSSGTGIPTGANVLTF. The DNA for the CDR3 is TGTGCCAGCAGCTCCGGGACAGGGATACCAACTGGGGCCAACGTCCTGACTTTC.

The rearrangement uses TRBV2 and TRBJ2-7; 9 nucleotides match TRBD1. Losses at the gene ends were 6 bases for V and 7 bases for J; bases not matched to a gene: 10. The CDR3 has 14 residues. Germline CDR1 is SNHLY and CDR2 is FYNNEI. CDR3 residues: CASRTTGGIAEQYF. DNA for the CDR3: TGTGCCAGCAGGACGACAGGGGGAATAGCGGAGCAGTACTTC.

This clone was recorded a few times. The chain carries TRBV5-1 and TRBJ1-1; D unresolved. The germline CDR1 and CDR2 sequences are SGHRS and YFSETQ. This CDR3 contains 13 residues. Trimming removed 4 bases from V and 0 bases from J, with 7 bases in between. The CDR3 sequence is CASSQQLNTEAFF. In DNA form, the CDR3 reads TGCGCCAGCAGCCAACAGTTGAACACTGAAGCTTTCTTT.

The CDR3 sequence is CASSSLLSGANVLTF. In nucleotides, the CDR3 is TGTGCCAGCAGTTCACTACTCTCTGGGGCCAACGTCCTGACTTTC. This chain joins TRBV6-5 and TRBJ2-6; D unclear. The CDR3 loop spans 15 amino acids. The germline CDR1 and CDR2 sequences are MNHEY and SVGAGI. V shed 4 bases and J shed 0 bases, with 7 bases lying between them.

This clone has only a few counts. The rearrangement links TRBV6-1 to TRBJ2-1; 7 positions agree with TRBD1. V shed 5 bases and J 5 bases; nucleotides not matched to a gene: 9. The germline CDR1 and CDR2 sequences are MNHNS and SASEGT. The CDR3 covers 15 residues. The CDR3 nucleotides are TGTGCCAGCAGTATCCGACGGACAGGCCACAATGAGCAGTTCTTC. It codes for CASSIRRTGHNEQFF.

The chain links TRBV28 to TRBJ2-5; 8 nucleotides line up with TRBD1. This CDR3 has 16 amino acids. Germline V CDR1 and CDR2: MDHEN, SYDVKM. V was pared by 10 bases and J by 5 bases, with 18 bases of the junction left unmatched. The CDR3 DNA sequence: TGTGCCATCCACAGTCCTCGGCAGGGGGCAAAGGAGACCCAGTACTTC. Translating it yields CAIHSPRQGAKETQYF.

This clone was observed a handful of times. The CDR3 region is CASSVQGADQPQHF. The CDR3, as DNA: TGTGCCAGCAGTGTTCAAGGGGCCGATCAGCCCCAGCATTTT. The chain has TRBV2 and TRBJ1-5, with D possibly being TRBD1 (5 bases). Germline values: CDR1 SNHLY, CDR2 FYNNEI. The CDR3 totals 14 residues. Trimming took 4 bases from V and 5 from J, leaving 12 bases between them.

The rearrangement joins TRBV25-1 to TRBJ1-1; tentative D call: TRBD1 (5 bases). V was pared by 5 bases and J by 2 bases, with 12 bases between. The CDR3 has 14 amino acids. Germline loops: CDR1 MGHDK, CDR2 SYGVNS. DNA of the CDR3: TGTGCCAGCAGTCTCGGGGGGACCAACACTGAAGCTTTCTTT. Its protein product is CASSLGGTNTEAFF.